Listed here is a single TCR beta chain. Terminally differentiated effector memory CD45RA+ cells were left out of the naive CD8 fraction, which was CD45RO-negative and positively selected for CCR7. This entry belongs to a study of shared clonotypes between healthy human individuals. Germline-derived CDR1 and CDR2 are SGHAT and FQNNGV. Trimming cost V 0 bases and J 11 bases, with 10 bases left between them. The CDR3 contains 12 residues. At a deep level, the assay was run. Sequencing used immunoSEQ multiplex PCR; TCRdb keeps in-frame clones, though not all of them. The sample records about 2.1 million clones, approximately 92% being singletons.

The chain joins TRBV11-2 to TRBJ1-1; possible D gene TRBD1, 5 bases. Sequences were obtained from naive CD8+ T cells from PBMCs. The sequence was obtained from a young man in good health. Some clones in this sample may be carry-over from other donors' samples. Here the CDR3 DNA reads TGTGCCAGCAGCTTAGAGTCAGGGTATGCTTTCTTT. Translating gives CASSLESGYAFF.